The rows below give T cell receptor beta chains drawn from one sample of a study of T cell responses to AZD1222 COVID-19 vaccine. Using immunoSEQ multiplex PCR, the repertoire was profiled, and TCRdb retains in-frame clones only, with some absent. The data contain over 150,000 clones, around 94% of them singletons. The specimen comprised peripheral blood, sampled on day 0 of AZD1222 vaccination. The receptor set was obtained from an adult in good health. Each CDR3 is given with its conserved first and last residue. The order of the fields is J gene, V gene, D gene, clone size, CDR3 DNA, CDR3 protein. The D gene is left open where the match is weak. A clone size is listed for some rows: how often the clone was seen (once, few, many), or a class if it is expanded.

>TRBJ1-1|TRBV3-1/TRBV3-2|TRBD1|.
TGTGCCAGCAGCCAAGCTGACAGGGGCTCCAGAGCTTTCTTT
CASSQADRGSRAFF
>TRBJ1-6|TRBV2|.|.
TGTGCCAGCAGTGAATCAGCGGGGGGGTGGAATTCACCCCTCCACTTT
CASSESAGGWNSPLHF
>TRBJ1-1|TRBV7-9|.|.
TGTGCCAGCAGCCACGGACCCTGGGGAGGTACCACTGAAGCTTTCTTT
CASSHGPWGGTTEAFF
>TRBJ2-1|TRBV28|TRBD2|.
TGTGCCAGCAGTTTGTACCGAACCGGAACTAGCGGGGAGACCAATGAGCAGTTCTTC
CASSLYRTGTSGETNEQFF
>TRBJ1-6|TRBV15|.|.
TGTGCCACCAGCAGAGATTGGGGGATGGATTCACCCCTCCACTTT
CATSRDWGMDSPLHF
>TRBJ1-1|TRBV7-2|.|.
TGTGCCAGCAGCTCGTATCCCATGAACACTGAAGCTTTCTTT
CASSSYPMNTEAFF
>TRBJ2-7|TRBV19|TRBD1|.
TGTGCCAGTGGACAGGGGATTTCCTACGAGCAGTACTTC
CASGQGISYEQYF
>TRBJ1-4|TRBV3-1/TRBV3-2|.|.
TGTGCCAGCAGCCCCTTTGTGGCAGCAACTAATGAAAAACTGTTTTTT
CASSPFVAATNEKLFF
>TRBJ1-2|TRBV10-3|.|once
TGTGCCATCAGGGCAACAGGGACCTTGAACTATGGCTACACCTTC
CAIRATGTLNYGYTF
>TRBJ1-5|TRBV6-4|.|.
TGTGCCAGCAGCCCCGGGACCCCAAATAGCAATCAGCCCCAGCATTTT
CASSPGTPNSNQPQHF
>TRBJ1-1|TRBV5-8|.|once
TGTGCCAGCAGCCCTACACAGGAACTGAACACTGAAGCTTTCTTT
CASSPTQELNTEAFF
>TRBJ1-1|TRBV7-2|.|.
TGTGCCAGCAGCTTAGGGGCGAGTAGGACTGAAGCTTTCTTT
CASSLGASRTEAFF
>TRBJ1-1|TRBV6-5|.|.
TGTGCCAGCAGTTCCTGGGGGACTGAAGCTTTCTTT
CASSSWGTEAFF
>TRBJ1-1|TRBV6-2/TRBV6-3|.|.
TGTGCCAGCAGTTACGGGGGGGCCTCTAGCATGAACACTGAAGCTTTCTTT
CASSYGGASSMNTEAFF
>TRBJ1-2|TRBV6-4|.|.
TGTGCCAGCAGTGACGGCTACTATGGCTACACCTTC
CASSDGYYGYTF
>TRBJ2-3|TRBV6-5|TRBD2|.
TGTGCCAGCAGTTACTCCCGGCTAGCGGGACTGGATACGCAGTATTTT
CASSYSRLAGLDTQYF
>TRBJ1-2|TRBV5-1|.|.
TGCGCCAGCAGCTTGGAATCCTCTGGGGGCTACACCTTC
CASSLESSGGYTF
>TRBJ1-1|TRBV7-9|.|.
TGTGCCAGCAGCTTCCCGTCCGCTGAAGCTTTCTTT
CASSFPSAEAFF
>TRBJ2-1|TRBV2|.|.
TGTGCCAGCAGCATACCTGTTCGCAATGAGCAGTTCTTC
CASSIPVRNEQFF
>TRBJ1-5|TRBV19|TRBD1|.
TGTGCCAGTAGTATATCTCATGCCAGGGGGTACAATCAGCCCCAGCATTTT
CASSISHARGYNQPQHF
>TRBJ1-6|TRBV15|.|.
TGTGCCACCAGCAGGGGGAGGAATTCACCCCTCCACTTT
CATSRGRNSPLHF
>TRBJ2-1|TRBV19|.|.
TGTGCCAGTAGTATCGCAGGTAGGAATGAGCAGTTCTTC
CASSIAGRNEQFF
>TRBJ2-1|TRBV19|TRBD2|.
TGTGCCAGTAGTTTAACTAGCGGCCAGGGGTATGAGCAGTTCTTC
CASSLTSGQGYEQFF
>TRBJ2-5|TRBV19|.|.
TGTGCCAGTAGTATTACCCCAGGTCCGAGGGAGACCCAGTACTTC
CASSITPGPRETQYF
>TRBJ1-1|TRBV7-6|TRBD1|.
TGTGCCAGCAGCGCCCTACAGGGGGCTGAAGCTTTCTTT
CASSALQGAEAFF
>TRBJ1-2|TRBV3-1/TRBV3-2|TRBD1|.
TGTGCCAGCAGCCGGGGACAGGGAAGAGGGGGCTACACCTTC
CASSRGQGRGGYTF
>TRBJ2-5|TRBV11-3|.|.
TGTGCCAGCAGCAAAGGACCCGCCGAAGAGACCCAGTACTTC
CASSKGPAEETQYF
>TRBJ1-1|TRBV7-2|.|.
TGTGCCAGCAGCTTAGGGACATTGAACACTGAAGCTTTCTTT
CASSLGTLNTEAFF
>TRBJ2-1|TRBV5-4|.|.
TGTGCCAGCAGCTCCCCTTATAATGAGCAGTTCTTC
CASSSPYNEQFF
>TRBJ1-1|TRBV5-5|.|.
TGTGCCAGCAGCCCCCTCCGAGGCACTGAAGCTTTCTTT
CASSPLRGTEAFF
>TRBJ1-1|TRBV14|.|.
TGTGCCAGCAGCGTAACAGGGTTTGGCACTGAAGCTTTCTTT
CASSVTGFGTEAFF
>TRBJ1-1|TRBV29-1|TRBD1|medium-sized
TGCAGCTACCAACAGGGGGCTGAAGCTTTCTTT
CSYQQGAEAFF
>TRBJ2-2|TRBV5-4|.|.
TGTGCCAGCAGCTTGGACCTAGGGGAGCTGTTTTTT
CASSLDLGELFF
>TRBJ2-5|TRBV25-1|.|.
TGTGCCAGCAGTGAATCTAAAACTATTCAAGAGACCCAGTACTTC
CASSESKTIQETQYF
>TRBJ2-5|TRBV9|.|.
TGTGCCAGCAGCGTTCAGGGCGCAGAGACCCAGTACTTC
CASSVQGAETQYF
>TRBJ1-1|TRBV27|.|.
TGTGCCAGCAGTTTCCAGGGCCCGAACACTGAAGCTTTCTTT
CASSFQGPNTEAFF
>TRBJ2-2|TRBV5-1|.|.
TGCGCCAGCAATGTTCAGCGGACCAACGCGAACACCGGGGAGCTGTTTTTT
CASNVQRTNANTGELFF
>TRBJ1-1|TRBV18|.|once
TGTGCCAGCTCACCACCGGGCGGCCTAGGGGCTTTCTTT
CASSPPGGLGAFF
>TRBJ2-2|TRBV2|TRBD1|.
TGTGCCAGCCAGGGGGAGGGGGAGCTGTTTTTT
CASQGEGELFF
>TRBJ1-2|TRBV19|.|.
TGTGCCAGTAGTATCGGTGGTCAGGGTTCTCTAGAGGACTATGGCTACACCTTC
CASSIGGQGSLEDYGYTF
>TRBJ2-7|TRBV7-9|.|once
TGTGCCAGCAGCTTAGGAGGGGCTGGGTACGAGCAGTACTTC
CASSLGGAGYEQYF
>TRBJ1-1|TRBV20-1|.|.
TGCAGTGCTAGTGTCCCGGGGGCGTGGGTCACTGAAGCTTTCTTT
CSASVPGAWVTEAFF
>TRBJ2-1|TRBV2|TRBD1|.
TGTGCCAGCATAGGACAGGACATCTACAATGAGCAGTTCTTC
CASIGQDIYNEQFF
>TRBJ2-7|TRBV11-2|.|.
TGTGCCAGCAGCGCCACCTACGAGCAGTACTTC
CASSATYEQYF
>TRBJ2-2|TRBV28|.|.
TGTGCCAGCAACCGTCCTAGCCGGAACACCGGGGAGCTGTTTTTT
CASNRPSRNTGELFF
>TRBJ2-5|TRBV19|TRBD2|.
TGTGCCAGTAGTATGGGAGGGGCCCAAGAGACCCAGTACTTC
CASSMGGAQETQYF
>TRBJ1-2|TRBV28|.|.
TGTGCCAGCAGTCCATCCGTGGGACGGAGATATGGCTACACCTTC
CASSPSVGRRYGYTF
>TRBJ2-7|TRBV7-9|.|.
TGTGCCAGCAGCTTAAGAGACGGACTACCGCAGTACTTC
CASSLRDGLPQYF
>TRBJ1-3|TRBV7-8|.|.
TGTGCCAGCAGCCGGCTGGGGTCTGGAAACACCATATATTTT
CASSRLGSGNTIYF
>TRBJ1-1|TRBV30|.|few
TGTGCCTGGAGTCGAGGCATGAACACTGAAGCTTTCTTT
CAWSRGMNTEAFF
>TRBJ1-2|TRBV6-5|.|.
TGTGCCAGCATGATGTATCCTCGGGATGGCTACACCTTC
CASMMYPRDGYTF
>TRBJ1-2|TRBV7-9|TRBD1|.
TGTGCCAGCAGCTCAGGAACCGGGACAGGGAGGGATGCCTATGGCTACACCTTC
CASSSGTGTGRDAYGYTF
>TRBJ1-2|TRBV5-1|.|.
TGCGCCAGCAGCTCCACAGTTAACTATGGCTACACCTTC
CASSSTVNYGYTF
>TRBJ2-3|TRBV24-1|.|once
TGTGCCACCAGTGACTCCGGGACGGCCGGTTTAAATACGCAGTATTTT
CATSDSGTAGLNTQYF
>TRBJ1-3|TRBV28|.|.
TGTGCCAGCAGCCCCGGAGGAGGAAACTCTGGAAACACCATATATTTT
CASSPGGGNSGNTIYF